The rows below give T cell receptor beta chains drawn from one sample of a study of blood T cell repertoires in COVID-19. Method: immunoSEQ multiplex PCR; TCRdb's copy keeps in-frame clones and lacks some. The sample has about 82,000 clones, about 83% seen once. The sequenced sample was peripheral blood. The receptors stem from an older woman with acute or convalescent COVID-19. CDR3s include the opening cysteine and the closing phenylalanine or tryptophan.

j_call: TRBJ2-7; v_call: TRBV19; cdr3_aa: CASSIPSSYEQYF
j_call: TRBJ2-7; v_call: TRBV2; cdr3_aa: CASSAASGGVAQYF
j_call: TRBJ2-2; v_call: TRBV5-1; cdr3_aa: CASSLAQGAPGELFF
j_call: TRBJ2-1; v_call: TRBV5-1; cdr3_aa: CASSSGLAGYNEQFF
j_call: TRBJ1-4; v_call: TRBV18; cdr3_aa: CASSPGADEKLFF
j_call: TRBJ1-3; v_call: TRBV7-2; cdr3_aa: CASSLRQGVHSGNTIYF
j_call: TRBJ1-6; v_call: TRBV30; cdr3_aa: CAWRARTGGNSPLHF
j_call: TRBJ2-1; v_call: TRBV2; cdr3_aa: CASRGPLASGGEQFF
j_call: TRBJ2-1; v_call: TRBV5-4; cdr3_aa: CASSLRSSRDNEQFF
j_call: TRBJ2-7; v_call: TRBV29-1; cdr3_aa: CSVVSGARSSYEQYF
j_call: TRBJ2-1; v_call: TRBV19; cdr3_aa: CASSPGTSGNNEQFF
j_call: TRBJ2-5; v_call: TRBV2; cdr3_aa: CASSVAEETQYF
j_call: TRBJ1-1; v_call: TRBV19; cdr3_aa: CAMRDSAEAFF
j_call: TRBJ1-3; v_call: TRBV5-8; cdr3_aa: CASSLQTSSGNTIYF
j_call: TRBJ2-2; v_call: TRBV4-1; cdr3_aa: CASSQASGGVNTGELFF
j_call: TRBJ2-2; v_call: TRBV19; cdr3_aa: CASSMQGILTGELFF
j_call: TRBJ1-4; v_call: TRBV5-1; cdr3_aa: CASSSPGWEEKLFF
j_call: TRBJ2-1; v_call: TRBV7-9; cdr3_aa: CASSRSGLAGGDEQFF
j_call: TRBJ2-1; v_call: TRBV4-1; cdr3_aa: CASSPLLTSGSGNEQFF
j_call: TRBJ2-1; v_call: TRBV5-1; cdr3_aa: CASRDLAGGYEQFF
j_call: TRBJ1-1; v_call: TRBV7-2; cdr3_aa: CASSQYTEAFF
j_call: TRBJ2-5; v_call: TRBV6-5; cdr3_aa: CAGGATGGGQETQYF
j_call: TRBJ2-7; v_call: TRBV5-4; cdr3_aa: CASSLGQGPYYEQYF
j_call: TRBJ2-5; v_call: TRBV6-2/TRBV6-3; cdr3_aa: CASSRPGGVETQYF
j_call: TRBJ1-1; v_call: TRBV5-5; cdr3_aa: CASSLDWDREKEAFF
j_call: TRBJ2-2; v_call: TRBV2; cdr3_aa: CASSSGTGSPEAGELFF
j_call: TRBJ1-2; v_call: TRBV27; cdr3_aa: CASSQRGNYGYTF
j_call: TRBJ1-3; v_call: TRBV2; cdr3_aa: CASGQYDTIYF
j_call: TRBJ1-3; v_call: TRBV19; cdr3_aa: CASSPLGGSSGNTIYF
j_call: TRBJ1-4; v_call: TRBV11-2; cdr3_aa: CASSLANSHNEKLFF
j_call: TRBJ2-1; v_call: TRBV6-2/TRBV6-3; cdr3_aa: CASSYHTSGGGEQFF
j_call: TRBJ1-1; v_call: TRBV11-3; cdr3_aa: CASSSPTDSGTEAFF
j_call: TRBJ1-4; v_call: TRBV7-9; cdr3_aa: CASSPSLSTNEKLFF
j_call: TRBJ1-6; v_call: TRBV29-1; cdr3_aa: CSATEQGTNSPLHF
j_call: TRBJ2-1; v_call: TRBV11-3; cdr3_aa: CASSLVGGEQFF
j_call: TRBJ1-1; v_call: TRBV5-1; cdr3_aa: CASRGTGDTEAFF
j_call: TRBJ2-7; v_call: TRBV7-3; cdr3_aa: CASSPDSHYEQYF
j_call: TRBJ1-1; v_call: TRBV6-5; cdr3_aa: CASSRGRGPTEAFF
j_call: TRBJ1-1; v_call: TRBV4-1; cdr3_aa: CASSQIWGLNQAFF
j_call: TRBJ1-2; v_call: TRBV3-1/TRBV3-2; cdr3_aa: CASSQDRDRANYGYTF
j_call: TRBJ1-5; v_call: TRBV25-1; cdr3_aa: CASTPAGDTNQPQHF
j_call: TRBJ2-7; v_call: TRBV6-5; cdr3_aa: CASSRLARNDYEQYF
j_call: TRBJ2-7; v_call: TRBV6-5; cdr3_aa: CASIISQVPQEQYF
j_call: TRBJ1-3; v_call: TRBV5-1; cdr3_aa: CASSSPAGSSNGNTIYF
j_call: TRBJ1-2; v_call: TRBV18; cdr3_aa: CASSPWTGGENYGYTF
j_call: TRBJ2-3; v_call: TRBV11-3; cdr3_aa: CASSLDGGDTQYF
j_call: TRBJ2-2; v_call: TRBV4-1; cdr3_aa: CASSPMAAGANGELFF